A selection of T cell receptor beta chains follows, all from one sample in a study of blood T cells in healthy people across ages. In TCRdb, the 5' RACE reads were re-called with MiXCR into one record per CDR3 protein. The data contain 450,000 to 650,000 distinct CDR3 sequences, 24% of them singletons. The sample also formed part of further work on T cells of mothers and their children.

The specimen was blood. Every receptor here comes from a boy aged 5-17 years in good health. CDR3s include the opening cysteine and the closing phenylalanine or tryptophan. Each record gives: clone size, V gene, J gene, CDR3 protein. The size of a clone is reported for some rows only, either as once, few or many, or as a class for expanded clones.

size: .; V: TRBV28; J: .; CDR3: CASSPPGGPCNEQFF
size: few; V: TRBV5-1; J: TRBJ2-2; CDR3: CASRLGQKDTGELFF
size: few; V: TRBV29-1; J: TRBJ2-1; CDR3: CSVVTGSFSEQFF
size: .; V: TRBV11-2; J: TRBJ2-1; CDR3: CASSPLWGDRENEQFF
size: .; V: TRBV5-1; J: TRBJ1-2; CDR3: CASSPGTEFYGYTF
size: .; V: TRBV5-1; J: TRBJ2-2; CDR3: CASSLGQGLNTGELFF
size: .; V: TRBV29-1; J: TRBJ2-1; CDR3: CSVGPLLAGVGNEQFF
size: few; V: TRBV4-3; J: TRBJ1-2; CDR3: CASSRGTGGFGYGYTF
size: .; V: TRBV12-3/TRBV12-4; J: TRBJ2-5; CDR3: CASSFVGGIQETQYF
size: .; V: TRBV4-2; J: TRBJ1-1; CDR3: CASSQDTGGTEAFF
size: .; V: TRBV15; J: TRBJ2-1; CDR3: CATSRDSLPYNEQFF
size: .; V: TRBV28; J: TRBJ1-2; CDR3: CASSFTGTTHGYTF
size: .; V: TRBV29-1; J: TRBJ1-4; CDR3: CSAGDERVNEKLFF
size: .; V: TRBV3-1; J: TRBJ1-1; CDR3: CASSQATVYTEAFF
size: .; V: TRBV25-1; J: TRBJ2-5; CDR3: CASSEEYTETQYF
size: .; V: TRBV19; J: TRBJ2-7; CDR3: CASSIVPRTGHYEQYF
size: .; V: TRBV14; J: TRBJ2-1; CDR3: CASSHSSGGTYNEQFF
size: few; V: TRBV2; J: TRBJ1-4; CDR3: CASRGTGRPRKLFF
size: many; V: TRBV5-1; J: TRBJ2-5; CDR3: CASSRTAETQYF
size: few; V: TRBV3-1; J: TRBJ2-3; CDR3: CASSQADTDTQYF
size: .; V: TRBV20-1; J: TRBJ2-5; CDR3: CSAGPLVQETQYF
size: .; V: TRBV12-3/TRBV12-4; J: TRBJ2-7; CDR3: CASSLWVYGTGSPYEQYF
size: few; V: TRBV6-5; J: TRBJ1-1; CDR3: CASKYGGGGTEAFF
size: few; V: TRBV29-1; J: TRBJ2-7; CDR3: CSVDGGGSSYEQYF
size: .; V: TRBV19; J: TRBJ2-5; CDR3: CASSTGRQVGETQYF
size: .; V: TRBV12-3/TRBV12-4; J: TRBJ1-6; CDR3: CAAGGNSPLHF
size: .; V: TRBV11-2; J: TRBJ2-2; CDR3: CASSLGRGTRSATGELFF
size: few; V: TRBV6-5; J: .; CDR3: CASSWGLASNEQFF
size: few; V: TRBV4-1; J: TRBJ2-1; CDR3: CASSGTPVGEQFF
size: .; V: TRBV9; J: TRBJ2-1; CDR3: CASSVASLSGSGYNEQFF
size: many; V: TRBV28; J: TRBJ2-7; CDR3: CASSLGTPSYEQYF
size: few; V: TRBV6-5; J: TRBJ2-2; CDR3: CASSYRSTGELFF
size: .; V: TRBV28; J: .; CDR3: CASGRRHLYLYYEQYF
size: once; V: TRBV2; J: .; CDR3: CASSERLSGGMDEQFF
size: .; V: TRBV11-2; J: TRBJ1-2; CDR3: CASSLGKANYGYAF
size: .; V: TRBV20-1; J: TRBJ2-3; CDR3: CSARDYKREDHTDTQYF
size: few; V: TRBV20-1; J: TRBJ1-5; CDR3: CSATRAGWNQPQHF
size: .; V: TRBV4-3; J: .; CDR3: CASSQELAPNEQFF
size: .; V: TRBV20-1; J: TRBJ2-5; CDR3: CSARGTALQETQYF
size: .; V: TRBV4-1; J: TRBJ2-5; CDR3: CASSHPPGTSGSVVLETQYF
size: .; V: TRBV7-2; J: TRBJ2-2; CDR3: CASTQRTGNTGELFF
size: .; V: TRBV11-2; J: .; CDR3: CASSWSPQGSYEQYF
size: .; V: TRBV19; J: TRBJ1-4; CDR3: CASSIDRGVREKLFF
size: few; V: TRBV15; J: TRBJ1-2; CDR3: CATQTGTEYGYTF
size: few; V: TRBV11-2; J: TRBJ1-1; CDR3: CASTSGTGLEAFF
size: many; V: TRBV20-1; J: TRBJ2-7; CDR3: CSAKGEGYEQYF
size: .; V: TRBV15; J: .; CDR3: CATSMDRQETQYF
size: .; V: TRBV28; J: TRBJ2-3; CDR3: CASSPRLAGAVDTQYF
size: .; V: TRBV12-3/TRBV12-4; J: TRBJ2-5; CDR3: CASSPGQNFQETQYF
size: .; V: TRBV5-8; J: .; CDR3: CASSLVWSYEQYF
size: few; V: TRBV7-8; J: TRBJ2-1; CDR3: CASSFTLNEQFF
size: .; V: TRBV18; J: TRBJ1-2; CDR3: CASSPPMTANYGYTF
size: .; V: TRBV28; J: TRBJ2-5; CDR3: CAIWSGGGETQYF
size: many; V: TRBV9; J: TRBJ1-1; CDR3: CASSPGHRTEVFF